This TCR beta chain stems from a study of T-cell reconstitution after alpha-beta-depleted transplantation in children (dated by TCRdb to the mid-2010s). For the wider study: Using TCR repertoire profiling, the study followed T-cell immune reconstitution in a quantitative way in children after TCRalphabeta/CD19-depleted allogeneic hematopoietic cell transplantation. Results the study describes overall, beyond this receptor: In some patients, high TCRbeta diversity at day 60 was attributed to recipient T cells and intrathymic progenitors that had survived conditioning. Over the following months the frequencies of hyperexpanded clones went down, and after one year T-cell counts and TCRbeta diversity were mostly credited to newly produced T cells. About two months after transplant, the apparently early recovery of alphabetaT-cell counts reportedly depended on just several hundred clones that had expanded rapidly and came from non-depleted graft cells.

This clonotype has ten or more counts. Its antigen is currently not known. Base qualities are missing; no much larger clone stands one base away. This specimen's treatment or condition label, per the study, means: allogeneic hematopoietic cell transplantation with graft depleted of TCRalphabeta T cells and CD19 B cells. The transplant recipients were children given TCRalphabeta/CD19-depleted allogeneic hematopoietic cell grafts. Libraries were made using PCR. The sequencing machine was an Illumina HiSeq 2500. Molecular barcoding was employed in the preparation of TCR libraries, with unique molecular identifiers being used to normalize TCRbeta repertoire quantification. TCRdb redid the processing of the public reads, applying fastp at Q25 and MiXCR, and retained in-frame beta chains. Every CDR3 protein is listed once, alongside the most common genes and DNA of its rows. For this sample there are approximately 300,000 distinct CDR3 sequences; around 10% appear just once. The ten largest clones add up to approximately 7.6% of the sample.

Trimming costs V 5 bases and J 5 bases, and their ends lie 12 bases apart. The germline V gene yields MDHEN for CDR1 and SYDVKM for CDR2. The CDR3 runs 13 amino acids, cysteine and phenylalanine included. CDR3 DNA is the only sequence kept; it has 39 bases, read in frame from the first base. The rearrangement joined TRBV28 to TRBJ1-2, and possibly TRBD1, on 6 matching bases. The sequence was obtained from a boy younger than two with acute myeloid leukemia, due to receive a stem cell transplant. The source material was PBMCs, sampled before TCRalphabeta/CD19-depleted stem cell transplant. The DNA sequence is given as TGTGCCAGCAGTCGGGGGGCGTGGTATGGCTACACCTTC. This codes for CASSRGAWYGYTF.